The rows below give T cell receptor beta chains drawn from one sample of a study of T-cell reconstitution after alpha-beta-depleted transplantation in children. TCRdb fed the PCR reads into MiXCR, producing one record per CDR3 protein. The sample records approximately 640,000 distinct CDR3 sequences, roughly 15% being singletons. The source material was PBMCs from the stem cell graft donor, sampled from the stem cell graft. The receptors derive from a human donor who donated a stem cell graft to a child with acute myeloid leukemia. CDR3s include the opening cysteine and the closing phenylalanine or tryptophan. A D gene is named only where the DNA matches it firmly. For some rows the clone size is stated as once, few or many, or as a class when expanded; others skip it.

d_call: -
j_call: TRBJ1-2
clone_size: many
v_call: TRBV20-1
cdr3_nt: TGCAGTGCTAGAGTGGTGGCAACAAGCAAGTATGGCTACACCTTC
cdr3_aa: CSARVVATSKYGYTF

d_call: -
j_call: TRBJ2-3
clone_size: -
v_call: TRBV7-3
cdr3_nt: TGTGCCAGCAGCTCGGACCGCACAGATACGCAGTATTTT
cdr3_aa: CASSSDRTDTQYF

d_call: -
j_call: TRBJ1-4
clone_size: few
v_call: TRBV7-9
cdr3_nt: TGTGCCAGCAGTCCATCGCTACAGGGACGGCGTAATGAAAAACTGTTTTTT
cdr3_aa: CASSPSLQGRRNEKLFF

d_call: -
j_call: TRBJ2-3
clone_size: -
v_call: TRBV4-3
cdr3_nt: TGCGCCAGCAGCCAAGAAACCAGGTCGTATACGCAGTATTTT
cdr3_aa: CASSQETRSYTQYF

d_call: -
j_call: TRBJ2-1
clone_size: few
v_call: TRBV24-1
cdr3_nt: TGTGCCACCAGTGCTGGACCTAGGACACTTCACTACAATGAGCAGTTCTTC
cdr3_aa: CATSAGPRTLHYNEQFF

d_call: -
j_call: TRBJ2-3
clone_size: -
v_call: TRBV2
cdr3_nt: TGTGCCACACAGGGGACTAGCACAGATACGCAGTATTTT
cdr3_aa: CATQGTSTDTQYF

d_call: TRBD1
j_call: TRBJ1-2
clone_size: -
v_call: TRBV6-1
cdr3_nt: TGTGCCAGCACCACCGGACCAGGGGGTACGAGGGGGGCTAACTATGGCTACACCTTC
cdr3_aa: CASTTGPGGTRGANYGYTF

d_call: -
j_call: TRBJ2-1
clone_size: many
v_call: TRBV7-2
cdr3_nt: TGTGCCAGCAGCCCCTACTCCCCACGCAATGAGCAGTTCTTC
cdr3_aa: CASSPYSPRNEQFF

d_call: TRBD1
j_call: TRBJ1-4
clone_size: -
v_call: TRBV13
cdr3_nt: TGTGCCAGCAGCTCGACACAGGGGAGAGCTAATGAAAAACTGTTTTTT
cdr3_aa: CASSSTQGRANEKLFF

d_call: TRBD1
j_call: TRBJ1-4
clone_size: -
v_call: TRBV4-3
cdr3_nt: TGCGCCAGCAGCCAACGGACAGGGGGCGACGAAAAACTGTTTTTT
cdr3_aa: CASSQRTGGDEKLFF

d_call: -
j_call: TRBJ2-1
clone_size: many
v_call: TRBV29-1
cdr3_nt: TGCAGCGTTGATCGGACGGATTACAATGAGCAGTTCTTC
cdr3_aa: CSVDRTDYNEQFF

d_call: -
j_call: TRBJ2-3
clone_size: many
v_call: TRBV6-1
cdr3_nt: TGTGCCAGCAGCGAAACCAGGGATTACACAGATACGCAGTATTTT
cdr3_aa: CASSETRDYTDTQYF

d_call: -
j_call: TRBJ2-7
clone_size: -
v_call: TRBV27
cdr3_nt: TGTGCCAGCAGTTTAGGTATCGACAGCTCCTACGAGCAGTACTTC
cdr3_aa: CASSLGIDSSYEQYF

d_call: -
j_call: TRBJ2-1
clone_size: many
v_call: TRBV9
cdr3_nt: TGTGCCAGCAGCGTAGTTGGTAGCGCCTACAATGAGCAGTTCTTC
cdr3_aa: CASSVVGSAYNEQFF

d_call: -
j_call: TRBJ1-1
clone_size: few
v_call: TRBV29-1
cdr3_nt: TGCAGCGTGAGAGGCGCAGGGGATAGCATGAACACTGAAGCTTTCTTT
cdr3_aa: CSVRGAGDSMNTEAFF

d_call: TRBD1
j_call: TRBJ1-5
clone_size: few
v_call: TRBV20-1
cdr3_nt: TGCAGTGCTAGTTCCCCGGACAGGGGGGGACAGCCCCAGCATTTT
cdr3_aa: CSASSPDRGGQPQHF

d_call: TRBD1
j_call: TRBJ2-7
clone_size: few
v_call: TRBV2
cdr3_nt: TGTGCCAGCACCTTAGGACAGGGGAGGCAGTACTTC
cdr3_aa: CASTLGQGRQYF

d_call: -
j_call: TRBJ2-1
clone_size: many
v_call: TRBV7-2
cdr3_nt: TGTGCCAGCAGCTTAGATCTAGGGGGGTACAATGAGCAGTTCTTC
cdr3_aa: CASSLDLGGYNEQFF

d_call: -
j_call: TRBJ1-3
clone_size: many
v_call: TRBV20-1
cdr3_nt: TGCAGTGCCGGGTCAGGAAACACCATATATTTT
cdr3_aa: CSAGSGNTIYF

d_call: TRBD1
j_call: TRBJ2-7
clone_size: many
v_call: TRBV5-6
cdr3_nt: TGTGCCAGCAGTGCACAGGGGGCAAGCTACGAGCAGTACTTC
cdr3_aa: CASSAQGASYEQYF

d_call: -
j_call: TRBJ1-1
clone_size: many
v_call: TRBV6-5
cdr3_nt: TGTGCCAGCACGGGAGGGCAGCCCCCTGAAGCTTTCTTT
cdr3_aa: CASTGGQPPEAFF

d_call: -
j_call: TRBJ2-3
clone_size: many
v_call: TRBV25-1
cdr3_nt: TGTGCCAGCAGTGAATGGCCGGATACGCAGTATTTT
cdr3_aa: CASSEWPDTQYF

d_call: TRBD1
j_call: TRBJ2-1
clone_size: once
v_call: TRBV5-1
cdr3_nt: TGCGCCAGCAGCGTATCTACCGGGACAGAATACGATGAGCAGTTCTTC
cdr3_aa: CASSVSTGTEYDEQFF

d_call: TRBD2
j_call: TRBJ2-2
clone_size: many
v_call: TRBV10-1
cdr3_nt: TGCGCCAGCAGTGCGGCGGGGGGCAAAACCGGGGAGCTGTTTTTT
cdr3_aa: CASSAAGGKTGELFF

d_call: -
j_call: TRBJ1-1
clone_size: many
v_call: TRBV6-1
cdr3_nt: TGTGCCAGCACTTGGAGTACTGAAGCTTTCTTT
cdr3_aa: CASTWSTEAFF

d_call: -
j_call: TRBJ1-1
clone_size: many
v_call: TRBV5-6
cdr3_nt: TGTGCCAGCAGCCGCAGGGTGAACACTGAAGCTTTCTTT
cdr3_aa: CASSRRVNTEAFF

d_call: -
j_call: TRBJ1-3
clone_size: -
v_call: TRBV3-1
cdr3_nt: TGTGCCAGCAGCCCTCTGGGGTCCCAACGGTCTGGAAACACCATATATTTT
cdr3_aa: CASSPLGSQRSGNTIYF

d_call: -
j_call: TRBJ1-1
clone_size: -
v_call: TRBV28
cdr3_nt: TGTGCCAGCAGTCGCCCCCTTTTACCGAACACTGAAGCTTTCTTT
cdr3_aa: CASSRPLLPNTEAFF

d_call: TRBD1
j_call: TRBJ1-5
clone_size: -
v_call: TRBV20-1
cdr3_nt: TGCAGTGCTAGAGATTTGGACAGGGGGTTGTCGAGCAATCAGCCCCAGCATTTT
cdr3_aa: CSARDLDRGLSSNQPQHF

d_call: TRBD2
j_call: TRBJ2-1
clone_size: many
v_call: TRBV6-1
cdr3_nt: TGTGCCAGCAGCCTTATAGCGGGGAGCTCCTACAATGAGCAGTTCTTC
cdr3_aa: CASSLIAGSSYNEQFF

d_call: TRBD1
j_call: TRBJ1-6
clone_size: -
v_call: TRBV5-3
cdr3_nt: TGTGCCAGAAGCAAGCCCCCGGGACAGCGGTGGGGGTGGAATTCACCCCTCCACTTT
cdr3_aa: CARSKPPGQRWGWNSPLHF

d_call: -
j_call: TRBJ2-3
clone_size: many
v_call: TRBV7-9
cdr3_nt: TGTGCCAGCAGCCAAGGCACAGATACGCAGTATTTT
cdr3_aa: CASSQGTDTQYF

d_call: -
j_call: TRBJ2-5
clone_size: -
v_call: TRBV7-9
cdr3_nt: TGTGCCAGCAGCCCCCCGGTCATGCGACTCCAAGAGACCCAGTACTTC
cdr3_aa: CASSPPVMRLQETQYF

d_call: -
j_call: TRBJ2-1
clone_size: many
v_call: TRBV12-3/TRBV12-4
cdr3_nt: TGTGCCAGCAGTTTACCCCACAATTATGTCAACAATGAGCAGTTCTTC
cdr3_aa: CASSLPHNYVNNEQFF

d_call: -
j_call: TRBJ1-2
clone_size: many
v_call: TRBV20-1
cdr3_nt: TGCAGTGCTCCCCACCCGGGGTATGGCTACACCTTC
cdr3_aa: CSAPHPGYGYTF

d_call: -
j_call: TRBJ1-1
clone_size: many
v_call: TRBV18
cdr3_nt: TGTGCCAGCTCACCCCCGTCGTCCACTGAAGCTTTCTTT
cdr3_aa: CASSPPSSTEAFF

d_call: -
j_call: TRBJ2-3
clone_size: -
v_call: TRBV20-1
cdr3_nt: TGCAGTGCTAGAGAGGGGCGGGGTGGAGCCACAGATACGCAGTATTTT
cdr3_aa: CSAREGRGGATDTQYF

d_call: -
j_call: TRBJ1-1
clone_size: many
v_call: TRBV20-1
cdr3_nt: TGCAGTGCTAGAGATCAACGGAACACTGAAGCTTTCTTT
cdr3_aa: CSARDQRNTEAFF

d_call: TRBD1
j_call: TRBJ1-1
clone_size: many
v_call: TRBV20-1
cdr3_nt: TGCAGTGCCCCTGGAGGACAGGTAGTCACTGAAGCTTTCTTT
cdr3_aa: CSAPGGQVVTEAFF

d_call: -
j_call: TRBJ2-3
clone_size: -
v_call: TRBV10-3
cdr3_nt: TGTGCCATCAGTGAGTCGAGGAAGGGGACCGCTCACTCCACAGATACGCAGTATTTT
cdr3_aa: CAISESRKGTAHSTDTQYF

d_call: TRBD1
j_call: TRBJ1-1
clone_size: -
v_call: TRBV5-1
cdr3_nt: TGCGCCAGCAGCTTGGCGGGTCCCGGGACAGAGAACACTGAAGCTTTCTTT
cdr3_aa: CASSLAGPGTENTEAFF

d_call: TRBD1
j_call: TRBJ1-2
clone_size: -
v_call: TRBV7-9
cdr3_nt: TGTGCCAGCAGCCAAGCGGGGACAGCTTTTCCCTTGGAGGCCTTC
cdr3_aa: CASSQAGTAFPLEAF

d_call: -
j_call: TRBJ1-1
clone_size: -
v_call: TRBV5-1
cdr3_nt: -
cdr3_aa: CASSLSGRATEAFF

d_call: -
j_call: TRBJ2-5
clone_size: -
v_call: TRBV20-1
cdr3_nt: TGCAGTGCTAGAGCGGAGGTAGCCGAGACCCAGTACTTC
cdr3_aa: CSARAEVAETQYF

d_call: -
j_call: TRBJ2-2
clone_size: many
v_call: TRBV4-3
cdr3_nt: TGCGCCAGCAGCCCCATCTTGCCCGGGGAGCTGTTTTTT
cdr3_aa: CASSPILPGELFF

d_call: -
j_call: TRBJ2-1
clone_size: many
v_call: TRBV12-3/TRBV12-4
cdr3_nt: TGTGCCAGCAGGTCCGGGCTAGGTCCCAATGAGCAGTTCTTC
cdr3_aa: CASRSGLGPNEQFF

d_call: -
j_call: TRBJ2-1
clone_size: -
v_call: TRBV6-6
cdr3_nt: TGTGCCTCCGCAGATACACTATACAATGAGCAGTTCTTC
cdr3_aa: CASADTLYNEQFF

d_call: -
j_call: TRBJ1-1
clone_size: many
v_call: TRBV20-1
cdr3_nt: TGCAGGGGGGCCAGGGCGAACACTGAAGCTTTCTTT
cdr3_aa: CRGARANTEAFF

d_call: -
j_call: TRBJ2-5
clone_size: many
v_call: TRBV29-1
cdr3_nt: TGCAGCTCCCCGGGGGTAGAGACCCAGTACTTC
cdr3_aa: CSSPGVETQYF

d_call: TRBD2
j_call: TRBJ2-1
clone_size: few
v_call: TRBV4-3
cdr3_nt: TGCGCCAGCAGCCACGGGACTAGTGATGAGCAGTTCTTC
cdr3_aa: CASSHGTSDEQFF

d_call: TRBD2
j_call: TRBJ2-3
clone_size: many
v_call: TRBV7-2
cdr3_nt: TGTGCCAGCAGCCGGACTAGCGGGGGGGCAGATACGCAGTATTTT
cdr3_aa: CASSRTSGGADTQYF

d_call: -
j_call: TRBJ1-2
clone_size: many
v_call: TRBV20-1
cdr3_nt: TGCAGTGCCAAAACAGGGTGGTACTATGGCTACACCTTC
cdr3_aa: CSAKTGWYYGYTF

d_call: TRBD1
j_call: TRBJ2-1
clone_size: -
v_call: TRBV5-1
cdr3_nt: TGCGCCAGCAGCCCAACGCCGGGACAGGGGGGAGATGAGCAGTTCTTC
cdr3_aa: CASSPTPGQGGDEQFF

d_call: TRBD2
j_call: TRBJ2-1
clone_size: many
v_call: TRBV20-1
cdr3_nt: TGCAGTGCCCACGGACTAGCGGGGGCCCAACGGGGTGAGCAGTTCTTC
cdr3_aa: CSAHGLAGAQRGEQFF

d_call: -
j_call: TRBJ2-5
clone_size: -
v_call: TRBV24-1
cdr3_nt: TGTGCCACCAGTGCCCGGGAGAGTTCAGAGACCCAGTACTTC
cdr3_aa: CATSARESSETQYF